This record concerns one T cell receptor beta chain sequence. This sample was taken from a study of T cell clones after liver transplantation. In the study overall: In this trial, immunosuppression withdrawal was attempted within 2 years of liver transplant. A pre-transplant mixed lymphocyte reaction with TCRbeta sequencing defined graft-donor-reactive clones followed in post-transplant blood. Tolerance: complete withdrawal held at least one year, liver enzymes staying within twice normal. Draws occurred before transplant, before withdrawal, and after complete or failed withdrawal.

This CDR3 spans 13 amino acids. The V gene end was trimmed by 6 bases and the J gene end by 7 bases; junction bases not matched to a gene: 8. Germline CDR1 LNHDA, CDR2 SQIVND (reference sequence). Only in-frame clones appear in the TCRdb table, and some are missing; sequencing was by immunoSEQ multiplex PCR. The data show under 20,000 clones, 88% seen once. The chain links TRBV19 to TRBJ2-7; 8 positions match TRBD2. This sequence originates from a human donor who received a liver transplant. The sample here was CD8+ T cells from blood, taken before liver transplant. CDR3 protein: CASSLGLADEQYF. DNA for the CDR3: TGTGCCAGTAGCCTCGGACTAGCTGATGAGCAGTACTTC.